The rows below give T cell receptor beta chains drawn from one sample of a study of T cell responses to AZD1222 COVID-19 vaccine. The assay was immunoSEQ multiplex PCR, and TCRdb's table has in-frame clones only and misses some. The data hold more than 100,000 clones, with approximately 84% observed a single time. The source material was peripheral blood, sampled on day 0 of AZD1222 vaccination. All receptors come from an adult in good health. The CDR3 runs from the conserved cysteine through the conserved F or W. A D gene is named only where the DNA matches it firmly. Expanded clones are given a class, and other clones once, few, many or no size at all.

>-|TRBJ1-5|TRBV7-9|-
TGTGCCAGCAGCGCGCAACAAGGTCAGCCCCAGCATTTT
CASSAQQGQPQHF
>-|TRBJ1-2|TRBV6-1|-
TGTGCCAGCAGTGAAGCGCGAAGAGGGAGCCCTTATGGCTACACCTTC
CASSEARRGSPYGYTF
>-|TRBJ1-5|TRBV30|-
TGTGCCTGGAGTGTACTTCAGGCCGATGGGCCCCAGCATTTT
CAWSVLQADGPQHF
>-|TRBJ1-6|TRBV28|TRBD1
TGTGCCAGCAGTACCGGGGACAGGCATTCACCCCTCCACTTT
CASSTGDRHSPLHF
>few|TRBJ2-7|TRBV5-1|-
TGCGCCAGCAGAGGGCCTTTGAACGAGCAGTACTTC
CASRGPLNEQYF
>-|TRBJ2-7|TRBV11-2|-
TGTGCCAGCAGCCGGTCCTCTTCTTTGGAGCAGTACTTC
CASSRSSSLEQYF
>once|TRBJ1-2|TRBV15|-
TGTGCCACCAGCAGAGCTGCCACCCTCGGGGGTGGCTACACCTTC
CATSRAATLGGGYTF
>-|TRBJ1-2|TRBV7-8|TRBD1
TGTGCCAGCAGCCGGGGACAGGATGGCTACACCTTC
CASSRGQDGYTF
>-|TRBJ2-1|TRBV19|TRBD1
TGTGCCAGTAGTCTCAGACAGGGGGCTAACAATGAGCAGTTCTTC
CASSLRQGANNEQFF
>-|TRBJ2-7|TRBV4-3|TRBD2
TGCGCCAGCAGCCAAGACGGGACTAGCGGAGACTACGAGCAGTACTTC
CASSQDGTSGDYEQYF
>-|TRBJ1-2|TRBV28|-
TGTGCCAGCTTGGCTCCGACAGGCTACTATGGCTACACCTTC
CASLAPTGYYGYTF
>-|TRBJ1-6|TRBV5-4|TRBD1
TGTGCCAGCAGCTTGGCCGGAAACAGGGGATATAATTCACCCCTCCACTTT
CASSLAGNRGYNSPLHF
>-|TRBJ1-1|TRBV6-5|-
TGTGCCAGCAGGGGGTTGTACACTGAAGCTTTCTTT
CASRGLYTEAFF
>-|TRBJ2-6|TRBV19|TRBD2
TGTGCCAGTAGCGTAGCGGGAGTGGTGGCTGGGGCCAACGTCCTGACTTTC
CASSVAGVVAGANVLTF
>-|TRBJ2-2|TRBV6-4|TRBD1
TGTGCCAGCAGCGGACAGGGGAACACCGGGGAGCTGTTTTTT
CASSGQGNTGELFF
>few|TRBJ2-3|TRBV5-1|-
TGCGCCAGCAGCTTGGGGGTCCCAACAGGTGAGGCAGATACGCAGTATTTT
CASSLGVPTGEADTQYF
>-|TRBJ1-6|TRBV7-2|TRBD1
TGTGCCAGCAGCCCGGGACAGCAGTCACCCCTCCACTTT
CASSPGQQSPLHF
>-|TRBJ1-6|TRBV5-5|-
TGTGCCAGCAGCTTGGAACTACTGAATTCACCCCTCCACTTT
CASSLELLNSPLHF
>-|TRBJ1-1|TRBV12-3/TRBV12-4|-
TGTGCCACCGGCCGGGGGAGGTCTGAAGCTTTCTTT
CATGRGRSEAFF
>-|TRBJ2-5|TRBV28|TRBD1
TGTGCCAGCAGTCACCCCACAGGGGGGGAGACCCAGTACTTC
CASSHPTGGETQYF
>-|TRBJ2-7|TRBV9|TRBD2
TGTGCCAGCAGCGCCTCTAGCGGGAATTACGAGCAGTACTTC
CASSASSGNYEQYF
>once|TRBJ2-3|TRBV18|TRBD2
TGTGCCAGCTCACCACCGGCGGGGGGAGATACGCAGTATTTT
CASSPPAGGDTQYF
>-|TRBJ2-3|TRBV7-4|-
TGTGCCAGCAGCCCGCCTAGGCAGGGACAAAGTGGTACGCAGTATTTT
CASSPPRQGQSGTQYF
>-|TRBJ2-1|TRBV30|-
TGTGCCTGGAGTGTAATGCAGGGCGTTATGTTCTTC
CAWSVMQGVMFF
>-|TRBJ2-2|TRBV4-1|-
TGCGCCAGCAGCCGCCTGAGTCAGGGAAACACCGGGGAGCTGTTTTTT
CASSRLSQGNTGELFF
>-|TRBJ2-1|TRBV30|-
TGTGCCTGGATGGCCAGGGGATTGGGAATTAATGAGCAGTTCTTC
CAWMARGLGINEQFF
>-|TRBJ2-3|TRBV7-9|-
TGTGCCAGCAGCTTAGGCGGGGGCCCCCCCGATACGCAGTATTTT
CASSLGGGPPDTQYF
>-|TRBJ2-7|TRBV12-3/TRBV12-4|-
TGTGCCAGCAGTCCCAGCTCCTACGAGCAGTACTTC
CASSPSSYEQYF
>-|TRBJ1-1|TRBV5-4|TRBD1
TGTGCCAGCAGCCTGGGACAGTCGAACACTGAAGCTTTCTTT
CASSLGQSNTEAFF
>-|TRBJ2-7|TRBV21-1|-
TGTGCCAGCAGCACCGACATGGGGGGGGATATCGAGCAGTACTTC
CASSTDMGGDIEQYF
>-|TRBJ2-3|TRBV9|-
TGTGCCAGCAGCCGGGTCCCCCGAGATACGCAGTATTTT
CASSRVPRDTQYF
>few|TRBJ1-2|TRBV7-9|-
TGTGCCAGCAGCCCAGGGGACTATGGCTACACCTTC
CASSPGDYGYTF
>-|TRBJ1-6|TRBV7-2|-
TGTGCCAGCAGGGGAAGGGGAATTAATTCACCCCTCCACTTT
CASRGRGINSPLHF
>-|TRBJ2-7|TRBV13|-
TGTGCCAGCAGCTTGGGATACCGGGACTTCGAGCAGTACTTC
CASSLGYRDFEQYF
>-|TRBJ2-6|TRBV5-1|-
TGCGCCACCAGCTCTGGGGCCAACGTCCTGACTTTC
CATSSGANVLTF
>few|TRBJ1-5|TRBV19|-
TGTGCCAGTAGTTTTCGGCCTGGCCAGCCCCAGCATTTT
CASSFRPGQPQHF
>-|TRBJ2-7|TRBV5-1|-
TGCGCCAGCAGCAGGGATTCGGCTATCTACGAGCAGTACTTC
CASSRDSAIYEQYF
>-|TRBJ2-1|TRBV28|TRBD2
TGTGTGGGGCGGGAGGTGTCCTACAATGAGCAGTTCTTC
CVGREVSYNEQFF
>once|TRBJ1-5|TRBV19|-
TGTGCCAGTAGTAGAGACAATCAGCCCCAGCATTTT
CASSRDNQPQHF
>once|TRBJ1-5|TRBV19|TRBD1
TGTGCCAGTAGTACCCGAACGGGACAGGGAAGCAATCAGCCCCAGCATTTT
CASSTRTGQGSNQPQHF
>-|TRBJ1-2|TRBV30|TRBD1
TGTGCCTGGAGTGGGGGTTGGACAGGGCCTAACTATGGCTACACCTTC
CAWSGGWTGPNYGYTF
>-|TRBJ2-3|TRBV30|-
TGTGCCTGGAGTAAGCCGGGACTCCCAGATACGCAGTATTTT
CAWSKPGLPDTQYF
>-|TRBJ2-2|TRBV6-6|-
TGTGCCAGCAGTCCAGCGGTAACCGGGGAGCTGTTTTTT
CASSPAVTGELFF
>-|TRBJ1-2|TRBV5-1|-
TGCGCCAGCAGTGGGGACAACGGCTATGGCTACACCTTC
CASSGDNGYGYTF
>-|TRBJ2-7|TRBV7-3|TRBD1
TGTGCCAGCAGCTCCTCCGGGACAGGGGGCGACTACGAGCAGTACTTC
CASSSSGTGGDYEQYF
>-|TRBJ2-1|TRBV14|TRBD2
TGTGCCAGCAGCCAAGAAGGGCGGGGGGTCAACAATGAGCAGTTCTTC
CASSQEGRGVNNEQFF